A single sample is the source of the 2 T cell receptor beta chains below, sequenced in a study of early T cells in non-severe SARS-CoV-2 infection. TCRdb re-called the 5' RACE reads with MiXCR, one entry per CDR3 protein. The sample gives roughly 90,000 distinct CDR3 sequences, less than 15% of which show up once; around 5.8% is in the top ten. Material for sequencing was whole blood. Source of these receptors: an adult who was a healthcare worker with PCR-confirmed SARS-CoV-2 infection or an uninfected control (not recorded which).

This clonotype was seen more than once but under ten times. This rearrangement joins TRBV6-6 to TRBJ2-7; maybe TRBD1 (6 bases). CDR3 size: 13 residues. CDR1 and CDR2 (germline): MNHNY, SVGAGI (reference sequence). V shed 6 bases and J shed 6 bases, with 15 bases lying between them. CDR3 residues: CASRRAQGTEQYF. In nucleotides, the CDR3 is TGTGCCAGCAGACGGGCCCAGGGGACCGAGCAGTACTTC.

Only a few counts were recorded for this clonotype. This chain links TRBV5-1 with TRBJ2-7, with 11 bases matching TRBD1. The V and J ends lost 0 bases and 4 bases, in that order; junction bases with no gene match: 6. Germline CDR1 is SGHRS and CDR2 is YFSETQ. The CDR3 loop spans 16 amino acids. In DNA form, the CDR3 reads TGCGCCAGCAGCTTGGAGGGACAGGGGGTAAAGTACGAGCAGTACTTC. It yields the protein CASSLEGQGVKYEQYF.